The 11 T cell receptor beta chains below come from one sample, sequenced in a study of control samples from healthy donors and cancer patients. TCRdb keeps only in-frame clones here, not all; method: immunoSEQ multiplex PCR. The sample includes 150,000 to 180,000 clones, approximately 96% of them seen just once. Sequenced material: blood. The receptors originated from a man between 40 and 49 years old in good health.

The V call is TRBV28, the J call TRBJ1-5; 9 nucleotides align to TRBD1. After removal of 4 bases from V and 2 bases from J, the junction contained 12 bases not matched to a gene. Germline CDR1 MDHEN, CDR2 SYDVKM. CDR3 length: 18 residues. The DNA of the CDR3 is TGTGCCAGCAGTTCAGCTGGACAGGGGTATTACGGCAATCAGCCCCAGCATTTT. Translation: CASSSAGQGYYGNQPQHF.

The sample holds one count of this clone. The CDR3 coding sequence is TGTGCCAGCAGCTCTGGGACAGGGAGTAGGTTGAACACTGAAGCTTTCTTT. Encoded protein: CASSSGTGSRLNTEAFF. The V and J genes are TRBV7-2 and TRBJ1-1, with 9 bases aligning to TRBD1. CDR3 length equals 17 residues. The V segment lost 4 bases and the J segment 0 bases; nucleotides outside the gene matches: 9. The germline CDR1 and CDR2 sequences are SGHTA and FQGNSA.

The CDR3 nucleotides read TGTGCCAGCAGCTTAGCGATCGGGACAGCAACTAATGAAAAACTGTTTTTT. Protein: CASSLAIGTATNEKLFF. The J gene is TRBJ1-4, the V gene TRBV7-6, with 7 bases aligning to TRBD1. CDR1 and CDR2 from the germline V gene are SGHVS and FNYEAQ. J was trimmed by 0 bases and V by 0 bases; bases with no gene match: 4. This CDR3 is built from 17 residues.

The chain couples TRBV6-5 to TRBJ1-5; D may be TRBD1 (6 bases). Germline V lookup: CDR1 MNHEY, CDR2 SVGAGI. V was pared by 5 bases and J by 4 bases, with 15 bases between. The CDR3 consists of 15 residues. The CDR3 protein is CASSPNNRVNQPQHF. CDR3 in DNA: TGTGCCAGCAGTCCCAACAACAGGGTGAATCAGCCCCAGCATTTT.

The chain uses TRBV5-6 and TRBJ1-1, with D tentatively TRBD1 (5 bases). The CDR3 is 15 amino acids. Germline CDR1 reads SGHDT; CDR2 reads YYEEEE. V was shortened by 0 bases and J by 5 bases, with 14 bases between the two germline ends. The DNA of the CDR3 is TGTGCCAGCAGCTTGGTCCGGGACCGGTGGACTGAAGCTTTCTTT. Its translation is CASSLVRDRWTEAFF.

Points on this clone: This sample includes further DNA sequences coding for the same CDR3. The chain is built from TRBV12-3 or TRBV12-4 and TRBJ1-5; D remains ambiguous. V lost 6 bases and J 7 bases, leaving 10 bases between the germline ends. This CDR3 spans 12 amino acids. For the CDR3, the DNA is TGTGCCAGCAGCTCCCCCGGGCAGCCCCAGCATTTT. Amino acids: CASSSPGQPQHF.

This chain connects TRBV5-6 to TRBJ2-3; TRBD1 or TRBD2 may be the D gene (6 bases each). Trimming pared 4 bases from V and 5 bases from J, leaving 8 bases between. Looked up from germline, CDR1 is SGHDT and CDR2 is YYEEEE. The CDR3 totals 12 residues. In DNA, the CDR3 is TGTGCCAGCAGCAAGGGGGGAGATACGCAGTATTTT. This codes for CASSKGGDTQYF. Full variable domain (remainder filled in from reference TRBV5-6 and TRBJ2-3): DAGVTQSPTHLIKTRGQQVTLRCSPKSGHDTVSWYQQALGQGPQFIFQYYEEEERQRGNFPDRFSGHQFPNYSSELNVNALLLGDSALYLCASSKGGDTQYFGPGTRLTVL.

The chain employs TRBV10-2 and TRBJ1-1; 8 bases match TRBD1. The CDR3 has 16 residues. V was pared by 4 bases and J by 0 bases, with 7 bases of the junction left unmatched. CDR1 is WSHSY and CDR2 is SAAADI in the germline V gene. CDR3 nucleotide sequence: TGCGCCAGCAGTGCTAGGAGGGACAGGATGAACACTGAAGCTTTCTTT. It translates to CASSARRDRMNTEAFF.

This clone was recorded once. The chain recombines TRBV6-5 with TRBJ1-2; D is perhaps TRBD1 (5 bases). V lost 6 bases and J lost 5, with 13 bases in between. In germline, CDR1 is MNHEY, CDR2 SVGAGI. The CDR3 extends over 13 amino acids. CDR3 amino acids: CASRGDVGYGYTF. The CDR3 DNA reads as TGTGCCAGCAGGGGGGATGTGGGATATGGCTACACCTTC.

The V call is TRBV3-1 (or the pseudogene TRBV3-2), the J call TRBJ2-7; 8 nucleotides match TRBD1. The germline V gene encodes CDR1 LGHDT and CDR2 YNNKEL (reference sequence). The CDR3 is 15 residues long. V shed 1 base and J 3 bases; nucleotides not matched to a gene: 5. The DNA of the CDR3 is TGTGCCAGCAGCCAAGCGTCAGGGGGCCACTACGAGCAGTACTTC. It encodes CASSQASGGHYEQYF.

The chain carries TRBV9 and TRBJ1-1; 7 bases fit TRBD1. The ends lost 4 bases at V and 1 base at J; junction bases unmatched: 7. Germline V gene data show CDR1 as SGDLS and CDR2 as YYNGEE. The CDR3 consists of 15 residues. The CDR3 is CASSLGQPGNTEAFF. The CDR3 DNA sequence: TGTGCCAGCAGCCTGGGACAGCCGGGGAACACTGAAGCTTTCTTT.